These T cell receptor beta chains were read from a single sample in a study of blood T cell repertoires in COVID-19. The assay was immunoSEQ multiplex PCR, and TCRdb's table has in-frame clones only and misses some. Of 45,000 to 55,000 clones in the sample, 65% to 85% were seen once. The specimen was peripheral blood. These receptors were collected from a human donor with active or convalescent COVID-19. The donor label of this sample is uncertain. The CDR3 runs from the conserved cysteine through the conserved F or W. The D gene is left open where the match is weak. Clone size is stated in some rows and not others, as once, few, many or a class when expanded.

D,V,length,J,size,CDR3,DNA
NA,TRBV30,15,TRBJ2-1,NA,CAWSVSPYKNNEQFF,TGTGCCTGGAGTGTCTCACCGTACAAGAACAATGAGCAGTTCTTC
TRBD1,TRBV5-4,14,TRBJ1-2,NA,CASTSPGQLYGYTF,TGTGCCAGCACATCTCCGGGACAGCTCTATGGCTACACCTTC
NA,TRBV7-9,13,TRBJ1-2,NA,CASSLATDYGYTF,TGTGCCAGCAGCTTAGCGACAGACTATGGCTACACCTTC
NA,TRBV7-2,15,TRBJ1-5,once,CASSLVATEYQPQHF,TGTGCCAGCAGCTTAGTGGCGACAGAATATCAGCCCCAGCATTTT
NA,TRBV15,14,TRBJ2-7,NA,CATSRGPGDYEQYF,TGTGCCACCAGCAGGGGGCCAGGGGACTACGAGCAGTACTTC
NA,TRBV3-1/TRBV3-2,16,TRBJ1-5,NA,CASSQDRPLRGQPQHF,TGTGCCAGCAGCCAAGATCGACCTCTCAGGGGTCAGCCCCAGCATTTT
NA,TRBV29-1,11,TRBJ1-1,NA,CSVDGRPSAFF,TGCAGCGTTGACGGCAGGCCGTCGGCTTTCTTT
NA,TRBV14,14,TRBJ2-7,NA,CASSPRGGAYEQYF,TGTGCCAGCAGCCCCCGAGGGGGAGCCTACGAGCAGTACTTC
TRBD1,TRBV5-1,15,TRBJ2-7,NA,CASSLGTGGFYEQYF,TGCGCCAGCAGCTTGGGGACAGGGGGCTTCTACGAGCAGTACTTC
TRBD2,TRBV5-5,16,TRBJ2-7,NA,CASSFGASGSSYEQYF,TGTGCCAGCAGCTTCGGAGCTAGCGGGAGCTCCTACGAGCAGTACTTC
TRBD1,TRBV28,13,TRBJ2-7,NA,CASSPGQGYEQYF,TGTGCCAGCAGTCCAGGACAGGGTTACGAGCAGTACTTC
TRBD1,TRBV24-1,16,TRBJ1-5,NA,CATSEANQGAGQPQHF,TGTGCCACCAGTGAGGCCAATCAGGGGGCAGGGCAGCCCCAGCATTTT
TRBD1,TRBV11-2,16,TRBJ1-5,NA,CASSPAGGSGNQPQHF,TGTGCCAGCAGCCCCGCAGGGGGCTCGGGCAATCAGCCCCAGCATTTT
TRBD2,TRBV30,16,TRBJ2-5,NA,CAWSGLAGGTGETQYF,TGTGCCTGGAGTGGGCTAGCGGGAGGGACGGGAGAGACCCAGTACTTC
TRBD2,TRBV7-2,16,TRBJ2-5,NA,CASSLVGTSGSETQYF,TGTGCCAGCAGCTTAGTTGGGACTAGCGGATCAGAGACCCAGTACTTC
TRBD1,TRBV7-2,14,TRBJ1-1,NA,CASDRGMMGTEAFF,TGTGCCAGCGACAGGGGTATGATGGGCACTGAAGCTTTCTTT
NA,TRBV6-6,13,TRBJ2-7,once,CASTPTGAYEQYF,TGTGCCAGCACCCCTACGGGGGCCTACGAGCAGTACTTC
TRBD2,TRBV10-3,13,TRBJ2-7,NA,CAISSGGAYEQYF,TGTGCCATCAGTAGCGGGGGGGCCTACGAGCAGTACTTC
TRBD1,TRBV4-1,16,TRBJ2-4,NA,CASSQSRDRDLNIQYF,TGCGCCAGCAGCCAGTCTCGGGACAGGGATTTGAACATTCAGTACTTC
NA,TRBV5-1,15,TRBJ2-7,NA,CASSLSDPGRDEQYF,TGCGCCAGCAGCTTGTCCGACCCCGGCCGGGACGAGCAGTACTTC
TRBD1,TRBV7-9,15,TRBJ2-7,NA,CASSLHGQDSYEQYF,TGTGCCAGCAGCCTACATGGACAGGACTCCTACGAGCAGTACTTC
NA,TRBV21-1,17,TRBJ2-1,NA,CASSKGFRTSANNEQFF,TGTGCCAGCAGCAAGGGTTTCAGGACTAGCGCCAACAATGAGCAGTTCTTC
TRBD2,TRBV5-1,15,TRBJ2-1,NA,CASSLRVAGGHEQFF,TGCGCCAGCAGCTTGAGGGTAGCGGGAGGGCATGAGCAGTTCTTC
TRBD2,TRBV7-2,13,TRBJ2-7,NA,CASSWTSGYEQYF,TGTGCCAGCAGCTGGACTAGCGGATACGAGCAGTACTTC
TRBD1,TRBV24-1,14,TRBJ1-1,NA,CATSDPWTGTEAFF,TGTGCCACCAGTGACCCCTGGACAGGGACTGAAGCTTTCTTT
NA,TRBV9,15,TRBJ1-2,NA,CASSGTQDSFYGYTF,TGTGCCAGCAGCGGCACCCAGGACAGTTTCTATGGCTACACCTTC
TRBD2,TRBV11-2,14,TRBJ2-7,NA,CASSLQAGSYEQYF,TGTGCCAGCAGCCTTCAAGCGGGGTCCTACGAGCAGTACTTC
TRBD1,TRBV3-1/TRBV3-2,14,TRBJ1-4,NA,CASSQVQGREKLFF,TGTGCCAGCAGCCAAGTACAGGGGAGGGAAAAACTGTTTTTT
NA,TRBV11-2,16,TRBJ2-3,NA,CASSYRTVSSTDTQYF,TGTGCCAGCAGCTACCGGACAGTTTCTAGCACAGATACGCAGTATTTT
TRBD1,TRBV11-3,15,TRBJ2-2,NA,CASSPRTGGTGELFF,TGTGCCAGCAGCCCCCGGACAGGGGGGACCGGGGAGCTGTTTTTT
TRBD1,TRBV24-1,14,TRBJ2-3,NA,CATTRTGLTDTQYF,TGTGCCACCACCAGGACAGGGTTAACAGATACGCAGTATTTT
TRBD2,TRBV27,15,TRBJ2-1,NA,CASSATSGSRGEQFF,TGTGCCAGCAGCGCGACTAGCGGGAGTCGAGGTGAGCAGTTCTTC
TRBD2,TRBV20-1,14,TRBJ2-7,NA,CSASSLATGGEQYF,TGCAGTGCTAGTTCCCTCGCTACGGGAGGCGAGCAGTACTTC
NA,TRBV19,14,TRBJ1-1,once,CATVADSTNTEAFF,TGTGCCACCGTCGCCGACAGCACGAACACTGAAGCTTTCTTT
TRBD2,TRBV11-2,17,TRBJ2-5,NA,CASSLGPGGSLQETQYF,TGTGCCAGCAGCTTAGGGCCCGGCGGGAGTCTCCAAGAGACCCAGTACTTC
TRBD1,TRBV19,13,TRBJ1-1,NA,CASSGQGAAEAFF,TGTGCCAGTAGCGGACAGGGGGCGGCTGAAGCTTTCTTT
NA,TRBV18,14,TRBJ1-1,NA,CASSRGEGVTEAFF,TGTGCCAGCTCCCGGGGGGAGGGCGTCACTGAAGCTTTCTTT
NA,TRBV7-3,16,TRBJ2-6,NA,CASTPGLLSGANVLTF,TGTGCCAGCACTCCGGGACTGCTCTCTGGGGCCAACGTCCTGACTTTC
TRBD1,TRBV28,15,TRBJ1-5,once,CASSPGQGIIQPQHF,TGTGCCAGCAGTCCGGGACAGGGAATTATTCAGCCCCAGCATTTT
NA,TRBV6-4,16,TRBJ1-3,NA,CASSDTVRRDGNTIYF,TGTGCCAGCAGTGACACGGTGCGGAGGGACGGAAACACCATATATTTT
TRBD1,TRBV6-5,14,TRBJ2-7,NA,CASLRTGGFYEQYF,TGTGCCAGTTTGAGGACAGGGGGCTTCTACGAGCAGTACTTC
NA,TRBV29-1,12,TRBJ2-7,NA,CSVEIVRYEQYF,TGCAGCGTTGAAATCGTTCGGTACGAGCAGTACTTC
TRBD1,TRBV6-5,14,TRBJ1-5,once,CASSYSSKQGGQHF,TGTGCCAGCAGTTACTCCTCCAAACAGGGGGGACAGCATTTT